This T cell receptor beta chain was captured by sequencing in a study of beta chain features in type 1 diabetes (dated by TCRdb to the late 2010s). Study-level background: Patients and healthy donors did not differ in mean age, gender distribution, total cell number or subset yield. Across all samples, 107,917,701 sorted cells were examined, and cell number per subset correlated strongly with RNA yield. The study compared the TCRB repertoires of sorted circulating CD4+ T cell subsets in recently diagnosed type 1 diabetes patients with those in matched healthy donors. Regulatory and stem cell-like memory subsets were isolated from only 8 patients and roughly 8 healthy donors, whereas naive and central memory subsets came from all 30 or so donors. Study-wide findings and limitations: In all four CD4+ subsets, TCRB CDR3 length was moderately but significantly shorter in type 1 diabetes patients. PCR may preferentially amplify shorter templates, but because patient and control samples were amplified and corrected together, any resulting skew would affect both groups equally. Because cDNA was sequenced instead of genomic DNA, activated cells with high expression could be over-represented, although the groups did not differ in activation or CD3 levels. At VDJ recombination sites, patients with type 1 diabetes made fewer insertions and deleted more nucleotides, a pattern implying thymic rearrangement abnormalities. Because small numbers of individuals were included in the HLA sub-analyses, any influence of HLA type on TCRB rearrangement was left unresolved. Naive, central memory and regulatory TCRB repertoires appeared to be more similar among patients than among healthy donors.

A single peripheral blood draw of around 0.11 L on average was collected from each donor into heparinised tubes. Using a panel that included CD45RO, CCR7, CD25, CD127, CD95 and CD27, naive, central memory, regulatory and stem cell-like memory CD4+ T cells were sorted on a BD FACSAria II. Every sorted population had a purity above 95%. Right away, PBMCs were isolated by Lymphoprep density gradient centrifugation and were stained directly, with no culture step. To minimize batch effects, samples were stained and sorted in pairs, one healthy donor with one patient per experiment. Remarks on this clone: Its binding antigen is unknown. Within one base of it there is no much larger clone, and no base qualities were kept.

All of the isolated RNA was reverse transcribed with the High Capacity cDNA Reverse Transcription Kit, so expressed TCRB transcripts were sequenced. Naive, central memory and regulatory T cell samples underwent deep immunoSEQ sequencing, averaging roughly 3.4 million total reads per sample. Sorted cells were lysed in RLT buffer, and RNA was extracted using DNase-treated RNeasy Micro or Mini kits according to cell number. To prevent cross-contamination, every cell subset was processed on its own, while patient and healthy donor samples were processed together. TCRB sequences were amplified from cDNA with the immunoSEQ multiplex PCR, producing 87-bp fragments spanning the CDR3 region. Sequencing of the amplicons was done on the Illumina HiSeq platform. The authors' analysis ran thus. PCR bias was computationally corrected using synthetic template baselines, reads within Hamming distance 2 were collapsed, and singletons that could not be merged were discarded. Reads were aligned against IMGT to assign V, D and J genes, CDR3 length and insertions or deletions at six rearrangement sites. Within each subset, clonotype counts were normalized to sorted cell number, and only after that were true diversity and Gini coefficients computed with the tcR R package. The overlap coefficient, calculated on TCRB nucleotide sequences, was used to quantify repertoire sharing. As a proxy for the pre-selection repertoire, out-of-frame TCRB sequences from naive cells were analyzed. In TCRdb, the immuneACCESS table is reduced to in-frame sequences with V and J assigned. These tables do not hold every clone; where another copy was compared, an unresolved V gene accounts for under half, and the others remain unexplained. D and trimming were read from the DNA, whereas the V and J calls and clone size are those reported in that table. This sample has hundreds of thousands of clones in its table, and approximately 15% of those were observed once. Approximately 0.038% of the sample is held by the ten biggest clonotypes.

Sequencing was performed on naive CD4+ T cells from blood. The sample's cell subset or site label, in plain terms: true naive CD4+ T cells. The receptor was derived from a young man in good health.

CDR3 reads: CASKGSGSTDTQYF. The DNA sequence is as follows: TGTGCCTCCAAGGGTAGCGGAAGTACAGATACGCAGTATTTT. The rearranged segments are TRBV7-3 and TRBJ2-3; TRBD2 is possibly the D segment (6 matching bases). Sequences SGHTA (CDR1) and FQGTGA (CDR2) are obtained from the germline V gene. At the junction V is shortened by 11 bases and J by 3 bases, with 18 bases in between. Measured from the cysteine to the phenylalanine, the CDR3 is 14 residues long. Only the CDR3 portion is preserved as DNA: 42 bases, with reading frame beginning at the first base.